Each of the 30 T cell receptor beta chains below was sequenced from the same sample in a study of T cells in Graves' hyperthyroidism and ophthalmopathy. Amplification yielded TCR beta CDR3 regions, with RNA transcripts as the source. The HTBI primer set was used in a first-round RT-PCR of the TCR CDR3. Each CDR3 protein is one row after TCRdb ran MiXCR on the multiplex PCR reads. The table has roughly 510,000 distinct CDR3 sequences, 46% seen once. Sequencing input: peripheral blood or thyroid tissue (not recorded which). Receptors were obtained from an adult woman with Graves' disease, either hyperthyroidism or ophthalmopathy (not recorded which).

This chain links TRBV7-2 with TRBJ1-4; TRBD1 is a possible D gene (5 bases). The V gene lost 5 bases and the J gene lost 8 bases, with 18 bases spanning the gap. CDR3 length: 15 amino acids. Germline V gives CDR1 SGHTA, CDR2 FQGNSA. CDR3 sequence: CASSRDGVRKEKLFF. As DNA, the CDR3 is TGTGCCAGCAGCAGGGACGGGGTTAGGAAAGAAAAACTGTTTTTT.

There are many counts of this clonotype. V gene TRBV20-1 combines with J gene TRBJ2-7; D may be TRBD1 (5 bases). This CDR3 has 14 residues. The germline CDR1 and CDR2 sequences are DFQATT and SNEGSKA (reference sequence). Trimming pared 3 bases from V and 2 bases from J, leaving 14 bases between. Here the CDR3 DNA reads TGCAGTGCTAGTTTGGCAGGGCAAACCTACGAGCAGTACTTC. This gives the protein CSASLAGQTYEQYF.

V gene TRBV11-2 combines with J gene TRBJ1-1; no definite D call. Germline assignment: CDR1 SGHAT and CDR2 FQNNGV. The ends were cut back, 2 bases at V and 4 bases at J, with 8 bases in the middle. CDR3 length: 13 amino acids. The CDR3 region has the DNA TGTGCCAGCAGCTTAAGCAGGCGCACTGAAGCTTTCTTT. Amino acids: CASSLSRRTEAFF.

Points on this clonotype: At one end, the junction sequence differs from germline, possibly due to a read error. CDR3 amino acids: CASSYSQGEETQYF. The CDR3 bases are TGTGCCAGCAGTTACAGTCAGGGTGAAGAGACCCAGTACTTC. J is TRBJ2-5 and V is TRBV10-3, with a weak D call TRBD1 (5 bases). The CDR3 totals 14 residues. Germline V gene lookup returns CDR1 ENHRY and CDR2 SYGVKD.

This clonotype has a count of ten or more. The rearrangement joins TRBV7-9 to TRBJ1-2; D is unclear. CDR1 is SEHNR, CDR2 FQNEAQ, per germline (reference sequence). The CDR3 extends over 15 amino acids. V lost 5 bases to trimming and J lost 3 bases, with 16 bases between them. The CDR3 DNA follows: TGTGCCAGCAGCCCCTACATCGATAGGGACTATGGCTACACCTTC. Translated: CASSPYIDRDYGYTF.

V is TRBV9 and J is TRBJ2-2; no reliable D call. Between the trimmed V and J ends, which lost 1 base and 7 bases, there was a span of 14 bases. The CDR3 covers 15 residues. Germline V gives CDR1 SGDLS, CDR2 YYNGEE. Here the CDR3 DNA reads TGTGCCAGCAGCGTATCCAAAGGATACGGCGGGGAGCTGTTTTTT. It yields the protein CASSVSKGYGGELFF.

As to this clonotype: A single base separates this from a much larger clone, so it may be a read error. The V call is TRBV7-2, the J call TRBJ2-7; D remains ambiguous. V was pared by 5 bases and J by 0 bases, with 14 bases between. The germline V gene has CDR1 SGHTA and CDR2 FQGNSA. The CDR3 consists of 15 residues. The CDR3 nucleotides are TGTGCCAGCAGCCCAGCACAGTTTACCTCCTACGAGCAGTACTTC. This gives the protein CASSPAQFTSYEQYF.

The chain recombines TRBV10-3 with TRBJ1-5; no clear D gene. V lost 10 bases and J lost 1, with 11 bases in between. CDR1 and CDR2 from the germline V gene are ENHRY and SYGVKD. The CDR3 extends over 13 amino acids. The CDR3 sequence is CASGLGSNQPQHF. CDR3 sequence (DNA): TGTGCCAGCGGTTTGGGGAGCAATCAGCCCCAGCATTTT.

The CDR3: CSARRASGSHEQYF. CDR3 coding DNA: TGCAGTGCTAGGAGGGCTAGCGGGAGCCACGAGCAGTACTTC. The chain carries TRBV20-1 and TRBJ2-7, with TRBD2 identical over 10 bases. The CDR3 extends over 14 amino acids. Germline V CDR1 and CDR2: DFQATT, SNEGSKA (reference sequence). J was trimmed by 5 bases and V by 3 bases; bases with no gene match: 7.

In its sample, this clonotype was seen many times. J is TRBJ2-7 and V is TRBV12-3 or TRBV12-4, with D perhaps TRBD1 (5 bases). Trimming shortened V by 6 bases and J by 3 bases, and 12 bases separated the two germline ends. The CDR3 spans 13 residues. For the CDR3, the DNA is TGTGCCAGCAGCTCAGACAGCTACTACGAGCAGTACTTC. This encodes CASSSDSYYEQYF.

In this sample, this clonotype turned up a few times. This chain connects TRBV10-3 to TRBJ2-3; 7 positions agree with TRBD2. This CDR3 is built from 14 residues. With V trimmed by 11 bases and J by 5 bases, 13 bases remained unmatched. The germline V gene encodes CDR1 ENHRY and CDR2 SYGVKD. The CDR3 loop is CASTGDYLQDTQYF. DNA for the CDR3: TGTGCCTCTACCGGGGACTACCTACAAGATACGCAGTATTTT.

The chain links TRBV7-8 to TRBJ1-2; TRBD1 matches at 8 bases. The CDR3 has 14 residues. The J segment lost 8 bases and the V segment lost 3 bases, leaving 8 bases of the junction unmatched. Germline CDR1 and CDR2: SGHVS and FQNEAQ. CDR3 coding DNA: TGTGCCAGCAGCTTTATGACAGGGGTTGACGGCTACACCTTC. Protein sequence: CASSFMTGVDGYTF.

V is TRBV19 and J is TRBJ1-5; D is perhaps TRBD1 (5 bases). Germline CDR1 reads LNHDA; CDR2 reads SQIVND (reference sequence). V dropped 5 bases and J dropped 3 bases, with 11 bases sitting between them. The CDR3 runs to 14 residues. CDR3 region: CASSVDSDNQPQHF. As DNA, the CDR3 is TGTGCCAGTAGTGTTGACAGTGACAATCAGCCCCAGCATTTT.

This chain links TRBV20-1 with TRBJ1-1; D is undetermined. The V end lost 3 bases, the J end lost 5 bases, and 10 bases lay between the germline ends. The germline CDR1 and CDR2 sequences are DFQATT and SNEGSKA (reference sequence). This CDR3 comprises 12 residues. The CDR3 is CSARSRETEAFF. The CDR3 bases are TGCAGTGCTAGGAGTCGGGAGACTGAAGCTTTCTTT.

In its sample, this clonotype was seen a few times. The chain joins TRBV7-8 to TRBJ2-1; D uncertain. V lost 0 bases and J 0 bases, leaving 9 bases between the germline ends. Germline assignment: CDR1 SGHVS and CDR2 FQNEAQ. This CDR3 is built from 16 residues. The DNA for the CDR3 is TGTGCCAGCAGCTTAGCGAAGGGTCTCTCCTACAATGAGCAGTTCTTC. Translating it yields CASSLAKGLSYNEQFF.

This rearrangement joins TRBV7-8 to TRBJ2-7; possibly TRBD1 for D (5 bases). The CDR3 runs to 16 residues. V dropped 4 bases and J dropped 2 bases, with 18 bases sitting between them. Germline V gives CDR1 SGHVS, CDR2 FQNEAQ. The CDR3: CASSSARTRPAYEQYF. Here the CDR3 DNA reads TGTGCCAGCAGCTCCGCTAGGACAAGGCCCGCCTACGAGCAGTACTTC. Using reference TRBV7-8 and TRBJ2-7 for the parts outside the CDR3, the full variable domain is GAGVSQSPRYKVAKRGQDVALRCDPISGHVSLFWYQQALGQGPEFLTYFQNEAQLDKSGLPSDRFFAERPEGSVSTLKIQRTQQEDSAVYLCASSSARTRPAYEQYFGPGTRLTVT.

The rearrangement uses TRBV7-2 and TRBJ1-1, with TRBD1 as a possible D gene (6 bases). CDR1 SGHTA and CDR2 FQGNSA come from the germline V gene. V was pared by 5 bases and J by 4 bases, with 11 bases between. This CDR3 is built from 13 residues. CDR3 coding DNA: TGTGCCAGCAGCCCACAACAGGGCACTGAAGCTTTCTTT. Translated: CASSPQQGTEAFF.

The chain links TRBV7-9 to TRBJ1-2, with 8 bases fitting TRBD1. Germline CDR1 SEHNR, CDR2 FQNEAQ (reference sequence). The CDR3 is made up of 16 amino acids. The V and J ends lost 5 bases and 8 bases, in that order; junction bases with no gene match: 16. The CDR3, as DNA: TGTGCCAGCAGCCCACGCCGAACAGGGGGTGAGAAAGGCTACACCTTC. Protein product: CASSPRRTGGEKGYTF.

Only a few counts were recorded for this clonotype. The rearrangement uses TRBV28 and TRBJ2-5; TRBD2 matches 7 bases. CDR3 size: 14 residues. CDR1 and CDR2 (germline): MDHEN, SYDVKM. J lost 3 bases, V lost 5 bases, and 6 bases had no gene match. CDR3 coding DNA: TGTGCCAGCAGTAGTGGGACTAAGAAAGAGACCCAGTACTTC. It yields the protein CASSSGTKKETQYF.

There are a few counts of this clonotype. This sequence joins TRBV20-1 and TRBJ1-2; a weak D match, TRBD1 (5 bases). Germline V gene sequence: CDR1 DFQATT, CDR2 SNEGSKA (reference sequence). The CDR3 length is 13 residues. With 5 bases removed from V and 2 bases from J, the gap between germline ends came to 12 bases. CDR3 region: CSAPKDKNYGYTF. The CDR3, as DNA: TGCAGTGCTCCCAAGGACAAAAACTATGGCTACACCTTC.

This clonotype was seen a handful of times. A clone one base away is much larger, so this may be a read error. V is TRBV20-1 and J is TRBJ2-5; tentative D call: TRBD2 (6 bases). Germline V gives CDR1 DFQATT, CDR2 SNEGSKA (reference sequence). The CDR3 runs to 16 residues. The CDR3 bases are TGCAGTGCCCCACCCGCGATAGCGGCCCTCCAAAAGACCCAGTACTTC. It translates to CSAPPAIAALQKTQYF.

Many counts were recorded for this clonotype. The chain has TRBV6-6 and TRBJ2-7; D possibly corresponds to TRBD2 (7 bases). The CDR3 has 13 residues. In germline, CDR1 is MNHNY, CDR2 SVGAGI (reference sequence). V lost 6 bases to trimming and J lost 7 bases, with 16 bases between them. The chain's CDR3 is CASSQGRVREQYF. The CDR3 nucleotides are TGTGCCAGCAGCCAGGGGAGGGTTAGGGAGCAGTACTTC.

This clonotype came up once. The CDR3 coding sequence is TGCGCCAGCCGGTACCTTCAATATCACACTGAAGCTTTCTTT. It is translated as CASRYLQYHTEAFF. The chain employs TRBV10-1 and TRBJ1-1; D is unresolved. Germline-derived CDR1 and CDR2 are WNHNN and SYGVQD (reference sequence). The CDR3 totals 14 residues. With 8 bases removed from V and 3 bases from J, the gap between germline ends came to 16 bases.

This chain links TRBV29-1 with TRBJ1-4; TRBD1 matches 10 bases. Germline CDR1 reads SQVTM; CDR2 reads ANQGSEA. The junction had 5 bases not matched to a gene; V was cut back by 7 bases and J by 6 bases. The CDR3 loop spans 13 amino acids. CDR3 bases: TGCAGCGCAGGGACAGGGGCCGATGAAAAACTGTTTTTT. As protein: CSAGTGADEKLFF. Supplemented by reference TRBV29-1 and TRBJ1-4, the full variable domain reads SAVISQKPSRDICQRGTSLTIQCQVDSQVTMMFWYRQQPGQSLTLIATANQGSEATYESGFVIDKFPISRPNLTFSTLTVSNMSPEDSSIYLCSAGTGADEKLFFGSGTQLSVL.

The chain recombines TRBV24-1 with TRBJ1-2; TRBD1 aligns across 7 bases. V shed 7 bases, J shed 8 bases, and the junction held 6 bases outside the gene matches. The CDR3 covers 12 residues. Germline V gene data show CDR1 as KGHDR and CDR2 as SFDVKD. CDR3 bases: TGTGCCACCAGGGGGGACAGTCGCGGCTACACCTTC. Translated: CATRGDSRGYTF.

This clonotype was recorded at least ten times. The V gene is TRBV29-1, the J gene TRBJ1-1; tentatively, D is TRBD1 (6 bases). The V gene lost 8 bases and the J gene lost 1 base, with 20 bases spanning the gap. Germline values: CDR1 SQVTM, CDR2 ANQGSEA. The CDR3 is 15 amino acids. CDR3 loop: CSTHPTGIRNTEAFF. CDR3 sequence (DNA): TGCAGCACCCACCCGACAGGTATTAGGAACACTGAAGCTTTCTTT.

The J gene is TRBJ1-4, the V gene TRBV30; D not certain. Trimming pared 0 bases from V and 11 bases from J, leaving 19 bases between. The length of the CDR3 is 15 residues. Germline V gene sequence: CDR1 GTSNPN, CDR2 SVGIG (reference sequence). CDR3 amino acids: CAWSVRGFGSWKLFF. DNA for the CDR3: TGTGCCTGGAGTGTGAGAGGGTTCGGTTCCTGGAAACTGTTTTTT.

This clonotype was counted at least ten times. V is TRBV7-9 and J is TRBJ1-1; D is undetermined. This CDR3 has 16 amino acids. Trimming pared 0 bases from V and 1 base from J, leaving 12 bases between. Germline V CDR1 and CDR2: SEHNR, FQNEAQ (reference sequence). CDR3 DNA: TGTGCCAGCAGCTTAGCGATCGCGGGGAGGAACACTGAAGCTTTCTTT. Encoded protein: CASSLAIAGRNTEAFF.

The chain is built from TRBV25-1 and TRBJ2-7; D ambiguous. V dropped 5 bases and J dropped 6 bases, with 8 bases sitting between them. Germline assignment: CDR1 MGHDK and CDR2 SYGVNS. There are 11 residues in the CDR3. The CDR3 spells CASSTTREQYF. Here the CDR3 DNA reads TGTGCCAGCAGTACAACACGCGAGCAGTACTTC.

The chain joins TRBV7-2 to TRBJ1-1, with D tentatively TRBD1 (6 bases). Per germline, CDR1 SGHTA and CDR2 FQGNSA. Trimming pared 3 bases from V and 5 bases from J, leaving 16 bases between. The CDR3 totals 15 residues. The CDR3 sequence: CASSLTGPLSTEAFF. As DNA, the CDR3 is TGTGCCAGCAGCTTGACAGGACCTTTGAGTACTGAAGCTTTCTTT. Drawing the rest from reference TRBV7-2 and TRBJ1-1, the complete variable domain is GAGVSQSPSNKVTEKGKDVELRCDPISGHTALYWYRQSLGQGLEFLIYFQGNSAPDKSGLPSDRFSAERTGGSVSTLTIQRTQQEDSAVYLCASSLTGPLSTEAFFGQGTRLTVV.